This T cell receptor (beta chain) is from a study of blood T cell repertoires in COVID-19. Whole-study context: Collection of acute and convalescent COVID-19 samples took place in the United States, Italy and Spain.

This table comes from immunoSEQ multiplex PCR, and its TCRdb copy is limited to in-frame clones, with some not included. The data hold around 220,000 clones, with over 80% observed a single time. CDR3 length: 15 amino acids. CDR1 is SGHRS and CDR2 is YFSETQ in the germline V gene. V shed 9 bases, J shed 4 bases, and the junction held 14 bases outside the gene matches. This clonotype originated in a woman aged 40 to 49 who had recovered from COVID-19. Sequenced material: PBMCs or T cells enriched from blood (not recorded which). V usage is TRBV5-1 and J usage is TRBJ1-1; 8 bases agree with TRBD1. The CDR3 DNA reads TGCGCCACCAGAGCAGGGGGCGCGGTTAGCACTGAAGCTTTCTTT. It is translated as CATRAGGAVSTEAFF.